This T cell receptor (beta chain) was sequenced for a study of blood T cell repertoires in COVID-19. Looking at the study overall: Collection of acute and convalescent COVID-19 samples took place in the United States, Italy and Spain. The analysed material was cDNA or gDNA that came from T cells, B-cell-depleted T cells, or PBMCs.

In the original analysis: Researchers report that nucleated cell counts were estimated from reference gene primer amplification. This table comes from immunoSEQ multiplex PCR, and its TCRdb copy is limited to in-frame clones, with some not included. The DNA gave D and trimming, while V, J and clone size come from that table. Counted here are approximately 340,000 clones, around 83% occurring once; the ten biggest clones make up 2.5% to 3%. This receptor was obtained from a man aged 30-40 years with active or convalescent COVID-19. Sequenced material: peripheral blood.

The CDR3 here is CASSLETGGFNEQFF. The CDR3 DNA is TGTGCCAGCAGCTTGGAGACAGGGGGGTTCAATGAGCAGTTCTTC. The chain employs TRBV5-5 and TRBJ2-1; the match to TRBD1 covers 9 bases. From germline, CDR1 is SGHKS and CDR2 YYEKEE (reference sequence). This CDR3 is built from 15 residues. Trimming cost V 0 bases and J 6 bases; bases outside gene matches: 4.